The 11 T cell receptor beta chains below were found in one sample sequenced in a study of blood T cell repertoires in COVID-19. Sequencing used immunoSEQ multiplex PCR; TCRdb keeps in-frame clones, though not all of them. The sample gives 100,000 to 120,000 clones, around nine tenths of which show up once; 4.8% is in the top ten. The sequenced sample was peripheral blood. These receptors originate from a human donor in a cohort sampled during active COVID-19.

This chain links TRBV6-5 with TRBJ2-2, with TRBD1 identical over 10 bases. This CDR3 is 15 amino acids long. V lost 7 bases to trimming and J lost 5 bases; unmatched junction nucleotides: 7. The germline gives CDR1 MNHEY, CDR2 SVGAGI. The CDR3 DNA is TGTGCCAGCAAACCGGGACAGGGGTTAACCGGGGAGCTGTTTTTT. Amino acid sequence: CASKPGQGLTGELFF.

CDR3 coding DNA: TGTGCCTGGGCAGGGGACACTGGAAACACCATATATTTT. It is translated as CAWAGDTGNTIYF. This rearrangement joins TRBV30 to TRBJ1-3; tentatively, D is TRBD1 (6 bases). The CDR3 spans 13 residues. Germline assignment: CDR1 GTSNPN and CDR2 SVGIG (reference sequence). V was clipped by 5 bases and J by 2 bases, with 10 bases between them. The whole variable domain, remainder taken from reference TRBV30 and TRBJ1-3, is SQTIHQWPATLVQPVGSPLSLECTVEGTSNPNLYWYRQAAGRGLQLLFYSVGIGQISSEVPQNLSASRPQDRQFILSSKKLLLSDSGFYLCAWAGDTGNTIYFGEGSWLTVV.

The V gene is TRBV25-1, the J gene TRBJ1-4, with D unclear. V lost 1 base and J 0 bases, leaving 6 bases between the germline ends. Germline V gene lookup returns CDR1 MGHDK and CDR2 SYGVNS. This CDR3 contains 15 residues. The CDR3 sequence: CASSEWGATNEKLFF. CDR3 bases: TGTGCCAGCAGTGAATGGGGAGCAACTAATGAAAAACTGTTTTTT.

The chain recombines TRBV5-1 with TRBJ2-3; TRBD1 aligns across 8 bases. Losses at the gene ends were 3 bases for V and 2 bases for J; bases not matched to a gene: 8. Germline V lookup: CDR1 SGHRS, CDR2 YFSETQ. This CDR3 has 16 amino acids. The CDR3 region is CASSSRTGQFTDTQYF. The CDR3 DNA reads TGCGCCAGCAGCTCGCGGACAGGGCAATTCACAGATACGCAGTATTTT.

The gene calls are TRBV10-3 and TRBJ2-7; 7 positions match TRBD2. Germline V gene sequence: CDR1 ENHRY, CDR2 SYGVKD. Losses at the gene ends were 7 bases for V and 3 bases for J; bases not matched to a gene: 6. This CDR3 contains 13 residues. CDR3 protein: CAITSGGIYEQYF. The CDR3 DNA is TGTGCCATCACTTCGGGGGGAATCTACGAGCAGTACTTC.

The V gene is TRBV9, the J gene TRBJ2-7, with 9 bases identical to TRBD1. The CDR3 sequence is 15 residues long. J lost 3 bases, V lost 1 base, and 5 bases had no gene match. CDR1 is SGDLS and CDR2 is YYNGEE in the germline V gene. DNA for the CDR3: TGTGCCAGCAGCGTAAAGGGGGACAGGGTCTACGAGCAGTACTTC. It translates to CASSVKGDRVYEQYF.

V gene TRBV27 combines with J gene TRBJ2-3; 7 bases match TRBD2. This CDR3 has 15 amino acids. Trimming cost V 1 base and J 0 bases; bases outside gene matches: 1. CDR1 and CDR2 (germline): MNHEY, SMNVEV (reference sequence). CDR3 DNA: TGTGCCAGCAGTTTATTGCGGGAGAGCACAGATACGCAGTATTTT. Its protein product is CASSLLRESTDTQYF.

The chain combines TRBV28 with TRBJ1-1; D remains ambiguous. Germline V CDR1 and CDR2: MDHEN, SYDVKM. The CDR3 consists of 13 residues. Deletions cut 3 bases from V and 6 bases from J, with 11 bases between. This chain's CDR3 is CASSLSTRAEAFF. CDR3 bases: TGTGCCAGCAGTTTGTCGACCCGGGCTGAAGCTTTCTTT.

The table lists this clone with a few counts. The rearrangement uses TRBV24-1 and TRBJ2-2; no reliable D call. The CDR3 totals 13 residues. The germline gives CDR1 KGHDR, CDR2 SFDVKD. Trimming left V 3 bases short and J 3 bases short, with 4 bases between. Written as DNA, the CDR3 is TGTGCCACCAGTGATCCTTACACCGGGGAGCTGTTTTTT. It specifies CATSDPYTGELFF.

With regard to this clone: At the DNA level, this CDR3 is encoded by other sequences in the same sample as well. The V gene is TRBV9, the J gene TRBJ2-7; TRBD1 might be the D (6 bases). CDR3 length equals 14 residues. The ends were cut back, 0 bases at V and 1 base at J, with 8 bases in the middle. Germline CDR1 and CDR2: SGDLS and YYNGEE. CDR3 sequence: CASSVDRDSYEQYF. CDR3 bases: TGTGCCAGCAGCGTAGACAGGGATTCCTACGAGCAGTACTTC.

The chain links TRBV5-4 to TRBJ2-3; D is unresolved. V shed 7 bases and J shed 0 bases, with 15 bases lying between them. The CDR3 spans 15 residues. The germline V gene encodes CDR1 SGHNT and CDR2 YYREEE (reference sequence). The CDR3, as DNA: TGTGCCAGCCACTCGGGTGGTCCTAGCACAGATACGCAGTATTTT. This translates into CASHSGGPSTDTQYF.